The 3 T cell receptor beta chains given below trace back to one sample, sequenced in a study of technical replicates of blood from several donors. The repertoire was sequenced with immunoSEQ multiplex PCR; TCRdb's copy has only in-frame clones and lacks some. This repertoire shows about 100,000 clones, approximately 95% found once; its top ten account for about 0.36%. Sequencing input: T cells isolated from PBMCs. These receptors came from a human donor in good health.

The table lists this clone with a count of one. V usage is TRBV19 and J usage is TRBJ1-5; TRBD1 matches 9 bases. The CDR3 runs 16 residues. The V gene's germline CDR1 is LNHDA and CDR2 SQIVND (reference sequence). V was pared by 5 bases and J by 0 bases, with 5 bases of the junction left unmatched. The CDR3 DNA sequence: TGTGCCAGTAGTTATTCACAGGGGGCTAGCAATCAGCCCCAGCATTTT. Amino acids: CASSYSQGASNQPQHF.

The CDR3 DNA reads TGTGCCAGCAGCATCGACAGCTCTGGAAACACCATATATTTT. Translation gives CASSIDSSGNTIYF. The rearrangement uses TRBV9 and TRBJ1-3, with a possible D match to TRBD1 (5 bases). Germline CDR1 and CDR2: SGDLS and YYNGEE. The length of the CDR3 is 14 residues. V gave up 4 bases and J gave up 0 bases, with 8 bases separating them.

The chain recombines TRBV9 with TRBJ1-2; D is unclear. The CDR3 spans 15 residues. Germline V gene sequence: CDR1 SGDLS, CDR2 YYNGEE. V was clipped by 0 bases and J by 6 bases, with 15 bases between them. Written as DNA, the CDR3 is TGTGCCAGCAGCGTAGATCGGGGTTTATTAGATGGCTACACCTTC. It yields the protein CASSVDRGLLDGYTF.